The rows below give T cell receptor beta chains drawn from one sample of a study of blood T cell repertoires in COVID-19. The repertoire was sequenced with immunoSEQ multiplex PCR; TCRdb's copy has only in-frame clones and lacks some. The sample includes about 240,000 clones, 65% to 90% seen only once; the top ten take approximately 5.1%. The sequencing sample was made of peripheral blood. These receptors originate from a man aged 45-60 years with COVID-19, enrolled during active disease. Both conserved end residues are part of each CDR3. D genes are given only for firm matches.

D: NA; J: TRBJ2-3; length: 12; V: TRBV9; CDR3: CASSAQVDTQYF; DNA: TGTGCCAGCAGCGCCCAGGTTGATACGCAGTATTTT
D: TRBD1; J: TRBJ1-2; length: 16; V: TRBV4-1; CDR3: CASSQDIGQGAVGYTF; DNA: TGCGCCAGCAGCCAAGATATAGGGCAGGGGGCTGTTGGCTACACCTTC
D: TRBD1; J: TRBJ2-2; length: 15; V: TRBV5-1; CDR3: CASSWDSTNTGELFF; DNA: TGCGCCAGCAGCTGGGACAGTACGAACACCGGGGAGCTGTTTTTT
D: NA; J: TRBJ2-1; length: 13; V: TRBV6-5; CDR3: CASSYSPGVKQFF; DNA: TGTGCCAGCAGTTACTCCCCGGGGGTGAAGCAGTTCTTC
D: TRBD1; J: TRBJ1-5; length: 15; V: TRBV6-2/TRBV6-3; CDR3: CASSLSGTVNQPQHF; DNA: TGTGCCAGCAGCCTATCCGGGACAGTCAATCAGCCCCAGCATTTT
D: NA; J: TRBJ1-3; length: 19; V: TRBV4-2; CDR3: CASSQDLGDAFFSGNTIYF; DNA: TGTGCCAGCAGCCAAGATTTGGGAGACGCATTTTTCTCTGGAAACACCATATATTTT
D: TRBD2; J: TRBJ2-2; length: 16; V: TRBV5-5; CDR3: CASSTTSGLGVRELFF; DNA: TGTGCCAGCAGCACCACTAGCGGTTTGGGCGTCAGGGAGCTGTTTTTT
D: TRBD1; J: TRBJ1-1; length: 15; V: TRBV5-4; CDR3: CASSAGTGPDTEAFF; DNA: TGTGCCAGCAGCGCGGGGACAGGGCCGGACACTGAAGCTTTCTTT
D: TRBD1; J: TRBJ1-2; length: 14; V: TRBV11-2; CDR3: CASSPGQANYGYTF; DNA: TGTGCCAGCAGCCCGGGACAGGCTAACTATGGCTACACCTTC
D: TRBD1; J: TRBJ2-5; length: 16; V: TRBV19; CDR3: CASSIPRTGGGETQYF; DNA: TGTGCCAGTAGTATCCCTAGAACAGGGGGCGGAGAGACCCAGTACTTC
D: TRBD2; J: TRBJ2-1; length: 15; V: TRBV7-6; CDR3: CASSLGLAENNEQFF; DNA: TGTGCCAGCAGCTTAGGACTAGCGGAAAACAATGAGCAGTTCTTC
D: NA; J: TRBJ1-6; length: 15; V: TRBV3-1/TRBV3-2; CDR3: CASSSPGSYNSPLHF; DNA: TGTGCCAGCAGCTCGCCGGGCTCCTATAATTCACCCCTCCACTTT
D: TRBD1; J: TRBJ2-7; length: 14; V: TRBV5-1; CDR3: CASHPGTGGYEQYF; DNA: TGCGCCAGTCATCCCGGGACAGGGGGCTACGAGCAGTACTTC
D: NA; J: TRBJ1-1; length: 14; V: TRBV7-8; CDR3: CASSSPAQNTEAFF; DNA: TGTGCCAGCAGCTCGCCCGCACAGAACACTGAAGCTTTCTTT
D: TRBD1; J: TRBJ2-7; length: 15; V: TRBV5-4; CDR3: CASSMGQSYLSEQYF; DNA: TGTGCCAGCAGCATGGGACAGTCCTACCTTAGTGAGCAGTACTTC
D: TRBD2; J: TRBJ2-5; length: 15; V: TRBV4-3; CDR3: CASSQGVGGQETQYF; DNA: TGCGCCAGCAGCCAAGGAGTGGGGGGGCAAGAGACCCAGTACTTC
D: TRBD2; J: TRBJ2-2; length: 15; V: TRBV2; CDR3: CASRPLAGGTGELFF; DNA: TGTGCCAGCAGGCCCCTAGCGGGGGGAACCGGGGAGCTGTTTTTT
D: NA; J: TRBJ2-7; length: 14; V: TRBV10-3; CDR3: CAISEGQGSYEQYF; DNA: TGTGCCATCAGTGAAGGTCAGGGCTCCTACGAGCAGTACTTC
D: TRBD2; J: TRBJ2-7; length: 14; V: TRBV6-2/TRBV6-3; CDR3: CASTPAGVFYEQYF; DNA: TGTGCCAGCACCCCTGCGGGGGTTTTCTACGAGCAGTACTTC
D: TRBD2; J: TRBJ2-2; length: 15; V: TRBV6-5; CDR3: CASNLAGGNTGELFF; DNA: TGTGCCAGCAATCTAGCGGGGGGGAACACCGGGGAGCTGTTTTTT
D: NA; J: TRBJ2-5; length: 12; V: TRBV24-1; CDR3: CATSGVGETQYF; DNA: TGTGCCACCTCAGGGGTAGGAGAGACCCAGTACTTC
D: NA; J: TRBJ2-3; length: 16; V: TRBV4-1; CDR3: CASSQPGTPYTDTQYF; DNA: TGCGCCAGCAGCCAACCCGGGACACCTTACACAGATACGCAGTATTTT
D: TRBD1; J: TRBJ2-7; length: 15; V: TRBV9; CDR3: CASSVTGTGADEQYF; DNA: TGTGCCAGCAGCGTCACCGGGACAGGGGCGGACGAGCAGTACTTC
D: NA; J: TRBJ1-6; length: 15; V: TRBV7-2; CDR3: CASSLSSTGNSPLHF; DNA: TGTGCCAGCAGCTTATCTTCAACAGGGAATTCACCCCTCCACTTT